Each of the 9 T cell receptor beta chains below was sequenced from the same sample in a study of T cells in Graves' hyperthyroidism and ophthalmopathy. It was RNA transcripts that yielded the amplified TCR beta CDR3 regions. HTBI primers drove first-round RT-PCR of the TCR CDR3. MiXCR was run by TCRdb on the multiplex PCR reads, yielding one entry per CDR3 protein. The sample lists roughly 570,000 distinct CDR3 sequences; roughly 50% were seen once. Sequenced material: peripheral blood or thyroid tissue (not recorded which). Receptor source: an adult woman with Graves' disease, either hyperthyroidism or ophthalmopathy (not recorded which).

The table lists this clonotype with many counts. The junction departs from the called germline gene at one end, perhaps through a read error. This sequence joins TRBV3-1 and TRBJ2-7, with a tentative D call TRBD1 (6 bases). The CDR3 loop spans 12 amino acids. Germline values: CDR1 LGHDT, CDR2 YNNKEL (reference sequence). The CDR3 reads CASSRTGTRMFF. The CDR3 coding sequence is TGTGCCAGCAGCCGCACCGGGACACGGATGTTCTTC.

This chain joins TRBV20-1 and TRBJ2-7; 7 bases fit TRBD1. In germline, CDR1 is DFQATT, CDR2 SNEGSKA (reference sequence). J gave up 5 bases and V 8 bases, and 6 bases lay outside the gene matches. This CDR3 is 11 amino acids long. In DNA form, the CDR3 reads TGCAGTCCGGGACAGTTCCACGAGCAGTACTTC. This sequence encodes CSPGQFHEQYF.

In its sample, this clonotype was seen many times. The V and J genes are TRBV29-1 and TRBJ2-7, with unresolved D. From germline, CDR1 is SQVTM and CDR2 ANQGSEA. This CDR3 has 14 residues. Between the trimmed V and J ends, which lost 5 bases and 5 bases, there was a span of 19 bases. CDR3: CSVPDLTDPHEQYF. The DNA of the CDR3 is TGCAGCGTTCCCGACTTGACCGACCCCCACGAGCAGTACTTC.

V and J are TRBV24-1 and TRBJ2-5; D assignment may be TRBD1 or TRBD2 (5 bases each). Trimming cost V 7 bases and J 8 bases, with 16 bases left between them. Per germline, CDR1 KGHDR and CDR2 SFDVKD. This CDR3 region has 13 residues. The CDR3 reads CATSGGGWETQYF. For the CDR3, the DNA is TGTGCCACCAGCGGTGGGGGTTGGGAAACCCAGTACTTC.

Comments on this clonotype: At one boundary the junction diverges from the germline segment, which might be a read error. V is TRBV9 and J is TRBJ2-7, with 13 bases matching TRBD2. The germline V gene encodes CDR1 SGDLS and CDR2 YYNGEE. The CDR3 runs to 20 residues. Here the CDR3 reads CASRLILRLAGGQSSYGQYF. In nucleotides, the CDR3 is TGTGCCAGCAGACTCATTTTGAGACTAGCGGGAGGACAGAGCTCCTACGGGCAGTACTTC.

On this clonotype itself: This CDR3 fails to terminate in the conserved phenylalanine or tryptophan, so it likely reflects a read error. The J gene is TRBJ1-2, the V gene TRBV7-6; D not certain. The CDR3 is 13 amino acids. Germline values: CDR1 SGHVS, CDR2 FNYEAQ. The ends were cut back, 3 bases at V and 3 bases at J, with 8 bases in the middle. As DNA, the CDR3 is TGTGCCAGCAGCTTGGGTGAGGACTATGGCTACACCCTC. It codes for CASSLGEDYGYTL.

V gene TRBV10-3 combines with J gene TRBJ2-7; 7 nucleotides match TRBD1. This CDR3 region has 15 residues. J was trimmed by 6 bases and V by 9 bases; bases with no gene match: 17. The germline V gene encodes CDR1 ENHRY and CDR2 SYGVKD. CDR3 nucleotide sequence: TGTGCCATTGCCAACAGGGGAGTCCCCGCAAGCGAGCAGTACTTC. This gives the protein CAIANRGVPASEQYF.

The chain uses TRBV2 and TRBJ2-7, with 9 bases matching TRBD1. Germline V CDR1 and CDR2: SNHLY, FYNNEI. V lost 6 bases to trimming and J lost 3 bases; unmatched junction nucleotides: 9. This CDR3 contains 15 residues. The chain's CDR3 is CASSLDRGDYYEQYF. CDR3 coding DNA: TGTGCCAGCAGCCTCGACAGGGGGGACTACTACGAGCAGTACTTC.

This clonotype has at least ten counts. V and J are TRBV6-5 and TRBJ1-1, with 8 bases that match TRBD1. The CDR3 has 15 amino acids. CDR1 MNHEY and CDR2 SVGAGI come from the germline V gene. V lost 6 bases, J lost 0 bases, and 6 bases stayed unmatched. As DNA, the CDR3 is TGTGCCAGCAGCTTACCAGGGGGCATGAACACTGAAGCTTTCTTT. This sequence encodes CASSLPGGMNTEAFF.